Below, 32 T cell receptor beta chains from the same sample are listed, as sequenced in a study of blood T cell repertoires in COVID-19. Produced via immunoSEQ multiplex PCR; TCRdb's table is partial and in-frame only. Here the sample spans around 58,000 clones, 85% to 90% being singletons. The sample comprised PBMCs or T cells enriched from blood (not recorded which). The receptor source for this set is a woman in her forties who had recovered from COVID-19.

The chain has TRBV7-9 and TRBJ2-7; 7 bases are shared with TRBD1. J gave up 11 bases and V 4 bases, and 8 bases lay outside the gene matches. Germline CDR1 reads SEHNR; CDR2 reads FQNEAQ (reference sequence). The CDR3 sequence is 12 residues long. The CDR3 region is CASSSYRGPKYF. The DNA for the CDR3 is TGTGCCAGCAGCTCATACAGGGGCCCCAAGTACTTC.

The CDR3 sequence is CASSGGGAVTDTQYF. CDR3 in DNA: TGTGCCAGCAGCGGGGGGGGCGCCGTCACAGATACGCAGTATTTT. The chain couples TRBV9 to TRBJ2-3; possible D gene TRBD2, 7 bases. Trimming shortened V by 3 bases and J by 2 bases, and 13 bases separated the two germline ends. Germline V gene lookup returns CDR1 SGDLS and CDR2 YYNGEE. The CDR3 runs 15 residues.

The chain is built from TRBV6-5 and TRBJ1-5; the D is unclear. The CDR3 length is 13 residues. Trimming pared 4 bases from V and 2 bases from J, leaving 6 bases between. The germline V gene has CDR1 MNHEY and CDR2 SVGAGI. The CDR3 coding sequence is TGTGCCAGCAGTTTTCAGGGCAATCAGCCCCAGCATTTT. It is translated as CASSFQGNQPQHF.

The chain has TRBV5-1 and TRBJ2-2; D ambiguous. V was trimmed by 1 base and J by 5 bases, leaving 6 bases between them. CDR1 and CDR2 from the germline V gene are SGHRS and YFSETQ. The CDR3 is made up of 13 amino acids. CDR3 DNA: TGCGCCAGCAGCTTGACAGTTACCGGGGAGCTGTTTTTT. Translating it yields CASSLTVTGELFF. The full variable domain, with the rest looked up from reference TRBV5-1 and TRBJ2-2, is KAGVTQTPRYLIKTRGQQVTLSCSPISGHRSVSWYQQTPGQGLQFLFEYFSETQRNKGNFPGRFSGRQFSNSRSEMNVSTLELGDSALYLCASSLTVTGELFFGEGSRLTVL.

The chain recombines TRBV7-2 with TRBJ1-2; maybe TRBD1 (6 bases). Trimming stripped 5 bases from V and 3 bases from J, with 19 bases between. Germline V lookup: CDR1 SGHTA, CDR2 FQGNSA. The CDR3 contains 16 residues. The chain's CDR3 is CASSRRGGAVDYGYTF. CDR3 nucleotides: TGTGCCAGCAGCCGTAGGGGGGGGGCGGTAGACTATGGCTACACCTTC.

The chain is built from TRBV15 and TRBJ1-5, with 7 bases identical to TRBD1. There are 14 residues in the CDR3. Per germline, CDR1 LNHNV and CDR2 YYDKDF (reference sequence). Trimming at V came to 4 bases and at J to 8 bases, leaving 8 bases not matched to a gene. The CDR3 sequence is CATSTDREGEPQHF. DNA for the CDR3: TGTGCCACCAGCACCGACAGGGAAGGGGAGCCCCAGCATTTT. Full variable domain (outside the CDR3, taken from reference TRBV15 and TRBJ1-5): DAMVIQNPRYQVTQFGKPVTLSCSQTLNHNVMYWYQQKSSQAPKLLFHYYDKDFNNEADTPDNFQSRRPNTSFCFLDIRSPGLGDTAMYLCATSTDREGEPQHFGDGTRLSIL.

The V and J genes are TRBV10-2 and TRBJ1-1; D is perhaps TRBD1 (6 bases). Per the germline V gene, CDR1 is WSHSY and CDR2 is SAAADI. The length of the CDR3 is 14 residues. Trimming took 3 bases from V and 1 from J, leaving 9 bases between them. The CDR3, as DNA: TGCGCCAGCAGTGATTCCAGGGGGAACACTGAAGCTTTCTTT. Its translation: CASSDSRGNTEAFF.

The CDR3 region has the DNA TGCGCCAGCAGCTTGGAGGTCTTTCGACAGAGCACCGGGGAGCTGTTTTTT. Protein: CASSLEVFRQSTGELFF. The rearrangement links TRBV5-1 to TRBJ2-2, with a tentative D call TRBD1 (5 bases). The V gene's germline CDR1 is SGHRS and CDR2 YFSETQ. The CDR3 has 17 residues. Deletions cut 0 bases from V and 4 bases from J, with 16 bases between.

The genes are TRBV7-9 and TRBJ2-1; 10 bases are a match to TRBD2. The J segment lost 7 bases and the V segment lost 2 bases, leaving 14 bases of the junction unmatched. Germline CDR1 reads SEHNR; CDR2 reads FQNEAQ (reference sequence). The CDR3 is made up of 18 amino acids. DNA of the CDR3: TGTGCCAGCAGCTTATATCCACCAAGCGGGGGGGAATGGAATGAGCAGTTCTTC. Protein product: CASSLYPPSGGEWNEQFF. Together with reference TRBV7-9 and TRBJ2-1, the CDR3 gives the full variable domain: DTGVSQNPRHKITKRGQNVTFRCDPISEHNRLYWYRQTLGQGPEFLTYFQNEAQLEKSRLLSDRFSAERPKGSFSTLEIQRTEQGDSAMYLCASSLYPPSGGEWNEQFFGPGTRLTVL.

The rearrangement links TRBV5-4 to TRBJ2-7; 8 nucleotides agree with TRBD1. Germline V gene data show CDR1 as SGHNT and CDR2 as YYREEE (reference sequence). The CDR3 contains 16 residues. V shed 4 bases, J shed 6 bases, and the junction held 15 bases outside the gene matches. Here the CDR3 reads CASSPGQGMGRSEQYF. As DNA, the CDR3 is TGTGCCAGCAGCCCCGGACAGGGTATGGGTCGGAGCGAGCAGTACTTC.

This clone was counted only a few times. The rearrangement joins TRBV19 to TRBJ1-2, with D unclear. This CDR3 has 13 residues. The V gene lost 2 bases and the J gene lost 6 bases, with 10 bases spanning the gap. Germline loops: CDR1 LNHDA, CDR2 SQIVND (reference sequence). In nucleotides, the CDR3 is TGTGCCAGTAGTATATGGAGGGAGAATGGCTACACCTTC. Translation gives CASSIWRENGYTF.

The J gene is TRBJ2-1, the V gene TRBV5-4; a weak D match, TRBD2 (6 bases). CDR3 length: 16 amino acids. Trimming cost V 1 base and J 10 bases, with 21 bases left between them. Germline loops: CDR1 SGHNT, CDR2 YYREEE (reference sequence). The CDR3, as DNA: TGTGCCAGCAGCTTGACCCGACTAGTGGGGGGAATGGAGCAGTTCTTC. Translated, it gives CASSLTRLVGGMEQFF.

For the CDR3, the DNA is TGTGCCAGCAGCCAAACCGGGGAGCTGTTTTTT. This codes for CASSQTGELFF. This chain connects TRBV27 to TRBJ2-2, with no clear D. Germline V lookup: CDR1 MNHEY, CDR2 SMNVEV (reference sequence). Trimming removed 6 bases from V and 5 bases from J, with 4 bases in between. This CDR3 region has 11 residues.

This clone has a single count. The gene calls are TRBV11-2 and TRBJ1-1; tentative D call: TRBD1 (5 bases). The CDR3 has 16 amino acids. In germline, CDR1 is SGHAT, CDR2 FQNNGV. V shed 1 base and J shed 3 bases, with 15 bases lying between them. The CDR3 reads CASSLGHGGWDTEAFF. CDR3 in DNA: TGTGCCAGCAGCTTAGGTCACGGGGGATGGGACACTGAAGCTTTCTTT.

The genes are TRBV7-3 and TRBJ2-1; 12 bases map to TRBD2. Germline CDR1 SGHTA, CDR2 FQGTGA. J gave up 7 bases and V 1 base, and 8 bases lay outside the gene matches. The CDR3 runs 17 residues. This CDR3 reads CASSLNLPSGGANEQFF. DNA of the CDR3: TGTGCCAGCAGCTTAAACCTCCCTAGCGGGGGGGCTAATGAGCAGTTCTTC. Full variable domain (missing parts from reference TRBV7-3 and TRBJ2-1): GAGVSQTPSNKVTEKGKYVELRCDPISGHTALYWYRQSLGQGPEFLIYFQGTGAADDSGLPNDRFFAVRPEGSVSTLKIQRTERGDSAVYLCASSLNLPSGGANEQFFGPGTRLTVL.

The chain combines TRBV4-2 with TRBJ2-6; D unresolved. V was clipped by 1 base and J by 3 bases, with 7 bases between them. Germline assignment: CDR1 LGHNA and CDR2 YNFKEQ. The CDR3 length is 15 residues. The CDR3 DNA reads as TGTGCCAGCAGCCAAGTCTCCAGTGGGGCCAACGTCCTGACTTTC. Encoded protein: CASSQVSSGANVLTF.

This clone was found once. The chain combines TRBV19 with TRBJ2-5, with 8 bases fitting TRBD1. J lost 5 bases, V lost 6 bases, and 8 bases had no gene match. This CDR3 has 14 amino acids. Germline V gives CDR1 LNHDA, CDR2 SQIVND (reference sequence). As DNA, the CDR3 is TGTGCCAGTAGCCTCGTGACAGGGGCTGAGACCCAGTACTTC. Translated: CASSLVTGAETQYF.

The V gene is TRBV3-1 (or the pseudogene TRBV3-2), the J gene TRBJ2-1; 8 bases fit TRBD1. Germline V gene lookup returns CDR1 LGHDT and CDR2 YNNKEL (reference sequence). The junction had 10 bases not matched to a gene; V was cut back by 4 bases and J by 8 bases. The CDR3 runs 15 residues. CDR3 amino acids: CASSRYRGVGDEQFF. The CDR3 DNA is TGTGCCAGCAGCCGATACAGGGGGGTAGGGGATGAGCAGTTCTTC.

The V and J genes are TRBV24-1 and TRBJ2-3; 10 bases are a match to TRBD1. The CDR3 sequence is 15 residues long. Germline CDR1 and CDR2: KGHDR and SFDVKD. V lost 4 bases and J lost 7; bases outside the gene matches: 7. CDR3 bases: TGTGCCACCAGTGACCCGGGACAGGGGATAAATACGCAGTATTTT. Translating gives CATSDPGQGINTQYF.

The rearrangement links TRBV7-8 to TRBJ1-5, with D possibly matching TRBD1 (6 bases). CDR3 length equals 16 residues. The germline V and J ends were trimmed by 6 bases and 1 base, with 16 bases remaining between them. Germline V gene sequence: CDR1 SGHVS, CDR2 FQNEAQ. The CDR3 spells CASSRGGLGSNQPQHF. The CDR3 DNA reads TGTGCCAGCAGTAGGGGGGGATTGGGAAGCAATCAGCCCCAGCATTTT. The full variable domain, with the rest looked up from reference TRBV7-8 and TRBJ1-5, is GAGVSQSPRYKVAKRGQDVALRCDPISGHVSLFWYQQALGQGPEFLTYFQNEAQLDKSGLPSDRFFAERPEGSVSTLKIQRTQQEDSAVYLCASSRGGLGSNQPQHFGDGTRLSIL.

The chain employs TRBV10-2 and TRBJ1-4; the match to TRBD1 covers 9 bases. The trim removed 7 bases at V and 10 bases at J, leaving 7 bases unmatched. Germline CDR1 is WSHSY and CDR2 is SAAADI. There are 13 residues in the CDR3. The CDR3 loop is CASKGTGSVKLFF. CDR3 in DNA: TGCGCCAGCAAGGGGACAGGGTCGGTAAAACTGTTTTTT.

The chain is built from TRBV7-9 and TRBJ1-2; no reliable D call. Trimming shortened V by 0 bases and J by 8 bases, and 7 bases separated the two germline ends. The CDR3 is 12 residues long. Germline assignment: CDR1 SEHNR and CDR2 FQNEAQ (reference sequence). This CDR3 reads CASSLASSGYTF. CDR3 bases: TGTGCCAGCAGCTTAGCGTCGTCCGGCTACACCTTC.

The chain recombines TRBV2 with TRBJ1-1, with a possible D match to TRBD1 (5 bases). The germline V and J ends were trimmed by 6 bases and 2 bases, with 10 bases remaining between them. In germline, CDR1 is SNHLY, CDR2 FYNNEI. This CDR3 has 13 amino acids. As DNA, the CDR3 is TGTGCCAGCAGAAAAGACAGTAACACTGAAGCTTTCTTT. Translation: CASRKDSNTEAFF.

V and J are TRBV7-2 and TRBJ2-3, with 9 bases that match TRBD2. Trimming took 3 bases from V and 4 from J; bases not matched to a gene: 8. The CDR3 is made up of 16 amino acids. CDR1 is SGHTA, CDR2 FQGNSA, per germline. CDR3 region: CASSLRGGGASDTQYF. CDR3 coding DNA: TGTGCCAGCAGCTTGCGGGGCGGGGGGGCTTCAGATACGCAGTATTTT. Supplemented by reference TRBV7-2 and TRBJ2-3, the full variable domain reads GAGVSQSPSNKVTEKGKDVELRCDPISGHTALYWYRQSLGQGLEFLIYFQGNSAPDKSGLPSDRFSAERTGGSVSTLTIQRTQQEDSAVYLCASSLRGGGASDTQYFGPGTRLTVL.

The CDR3 nucleotides read TGTGCCAGCAGCCCCTCTACAGGGGATAGCAATCAGCCCCAGCATTTT. It codes for CASSPSTGDSNQPQHF. The rearrangement uses TRBV27 and TRBJ1-5, with 7 bases identical to TRBD1. CDR3 size: 16 residues. V gave up 6 bases and J gave up 0 bases; unmatched junction bases: 8. Germline V gives CDR1 MNHEY, CDR2 SMNVEV (reference sequence).

The rearrangement joins TRBV5-1 to TRBJ1-5; the D is unclear. Germline CDR1 reads SGHRS; CDR2 reads YFSETQ. The CDR3 contains 15 residues. With 2 bases removed from V and 1 base from J, the gap between germline ends came to 10 bases. CDR3: CASSFGDGSNQPQHF. The CDR3 nucleotides are TGCGCCAGCAGCTTTGGAGATGGGAGCAATCAGCCCCAGCATTTT.

This chain uses TRBV29-1 with TRBJ2-5; 12 bases line up with TRBD2. The CDR3 length is 17 residues. CDR1 and CDR2 from the germline V gene are SQVTM and ANQGSEA. The J segment lost 5 bases and the V segment lost 8 bases, leaving 18 bases of the junction unmatched. Here the CDR3 reads CSITTALAGGRRETQYF. In DNA, the CDR3 is TGCAGCATCACAACGGCCCTAGCGGGGGGGCGCAGGGAGACCCAGTACTTC.

The chain joins TRBV5-1 to TRBJ1-4, with 8 bases aligning to TRBD1. The CDR3 totals 20 residues. Germline lookup yields CDR1 SGHRS and CDR2 YFSETQ. V shed 4 bases and J 2 bases; nucleotides not matched to a gene: 19. This chain's CDR3 is CASSQFPQGASVATNEKLFF. The CDR3, as DNA: TGCGCCAGCAGCCAATTTCCGCAGGGGGCGTCGGTGGCCACTAATGAAAAACTGTTTTTT.

The V gene is TRBV19, the J gene TRBJ2-3; 8 nucleotides align to TRBD2. Trimming removed 6 bases from V and 4 bases from J; junction bases left unmatched: 6. Germline V gene data show CDR1 as LNHDA and CDR2 as SQIVND (reference sequence). This CDR3 spans 14 amino acids. The CDR3 DNA sequence: TGTGCCAGTAGCGGGGGGGCCGAATCAGATACGCAGTATTTT. This sequence encodes CASSGGAESDTQYF.

This clone was recorded a few times. The CDR3 is CASSAGRDTQYF. DNA of the CDR3: TGTGCCAGCAGCGCGGGTCGAGATACGCAGTATTTT. The gene calls are TRBV7-3 and TRBJ2-3, with a possible D match to TRBD2 (5 bases). V was clipped by 5 bases and J by 5 bases, with 8 bases between them. The CDR3 is 12 amino acids. The germline V gene encodes CDR1 SGHTA and CDR2 FQGTGA.

The sample holds a few counts of this clone. V is TRBV19 and J is TRBJ2-3; the match to TRBD1 covers 11 bases. The CDR3 is 14 residues long. Per germline, CDR1 LNHDA and CDR2 SQIVND (reference sequence). Trimming took 5 bases from V and 6 from J; bases not matched to a gene: 4. This CDR3 is CASSRDRGSDTQYF. CDR3 bases: TGTGCCAGTAGTCGGGACAGGGGGAGCGATACGCAGTATTTT.

The V gene is TRBV16, the J gene TRBJ1-2, with D possibly TRBD1 on 5 matching bases. The V and J ends lost 0 bases and 4 bases respectively, with 12 bases between them. This CDR3 has 15 amino acids. From germline, CDR1 is KGHSY and CDR2 FQNENV. The CDR3 reads CASSQSSRALYGYTF. The CDR3 DNA follows: TGTGCCAGCAGCCAATCGTCCAGGGCCCTCTATGGCTACACCTTC.